Listed below are T cell receptor beta chains from one sample, sequenced in a study of shared clonotypes between healthy human individuals. Some clones are missing from TCRdb's copy, which holds only in-frame ones; the method was immunoSEQ multiplex PCR. The table has approximately 2.5 million clones, 93% seen once; the top ten hold about 0.38%. Sequencing used naive CD4+ T cells from PBMCs. Source of these receptors: a man younger than 30 in good health. Some clones in this sample may be carry-over from other donors' samples. Both conserved end residues are part of each CDR3. The order of the fields is V gene, clone size, D gene, J gene, CDR3 DNA, CDR3 protein. D genes are given only for firm matches. A clone size is listed for some rows: how often the clone was seen (once, few, many), or a class if it is expanded.

V gene: TRBV5-1; clone size: .; D gene: .; J gene: TRBJ2-5; CDR3 DNA: TGCGCCAGCAGCTTGGAAGGGGGTGGGGAGACCCAGTACTTC; CDR3 protein: CASSLEGGGETQYF
V gene: TRBV28; clone size: .; D gene: .; J gene: TRBJ2-7; CDR3 DNA: TGTGCCAGCAGTTTAAACCCGAGGGGCGAGCAGTACTTC; CDR3 protein: CASSLNPRGEQYF
V gene: TRBV10-3; clone size: .; D gene: TRBD2; J gene: TRBJ2-1; CDR3 DNA: TGTGCCATCAGTGGGCTGGGTGCGGGAGGAAGTGAGCAGTTCTTC; CDR3 protein: CAISGLGAGGSEQFF
V gene: TRBV28; clone size: .; D gene: TRBD2; J gene: TRBJ2-1; CDR3 DNA: TGTGCCAGCAGTTTAGACTTCCGACTAGCAGTCTTAAATGAGCAGTTCTTC; CDR3 protein: CASSLDFRLAVLNEQFF
V gene: TRBV5-6; clone size: once; D gene: .; J gene: TRBJ2-1; CDR3 DNA: TGTGCCAGCAGCTTGGGTGTGACAGTGAGCTACAATGAGCAGTTCTTC; CDR3 protein: CASSLGVTVSYNEQFF
V gene: TRBV7-9; clone size: .; D gene: .; J gene: TRBJ1-2; CDR3 DNA: TGTGCCAGCAGCTTACCAGAAGATGCTAACTATGGCTACACCTTC; CDR3 protein: CASSLPEDANYGYTF
V gene: TRBV6-4; clone size: .; D gene: .; J gene: TRBJ1-1; CDR3 DNA: TGTGCCAGCAGTTATAACATGAACACTGAAGCTTTCTTT; CDR3 protein: CASSYNMNTEAFF
V gene: TRBV4-1; clone size: .; D gene: TRBD1; J gene: TRBJ2-3; CDR3 DNA: TGCGCCAGCAGCTTCCCACCCGGGACAGGGGGACCAGATACGCAGTATTTT; CDR3 protein: CASSFPPGTGGPDTQYF
V gene: TRBV9; clone size: .; D gene: .; J gene: TRBJ2-3; CDR3 DNA: TGTGCCAGCAGCACGGGGGCTAGCGCCCTAAGCACAGATACGCAGTATTTT; CDR3 protein: CASSTGASALSTDTQYF
V gene: TRBV6-1; clone size: .; D gene: .; J gene: TRBJ1-1; CDR3 DNA: TGTGCCAGCAGGAAGGTGGAAACGAACACTGAAGCTTTCTTT; CDR3 protein: CASRKVETNTEAFF
V gene: TRBV27; clone size: .; D gene: TRBD1; J gene: TRBJ2-7; CDR3 DNA: TGTGCCAGCAGACCCAGGGGGCCCTACGAGCAGTACTTC; CDR3 protein: CASRPRGPYEQYF
V gene: TRBV7-2; clone size: .; D gene: .; J gene: TRBJ1-2; CDR3 DNA: TGTGCCAGCAGCTTAGGCAGGGCCCCTAACTATGGCTACACCTTC; CDR3 protein: CASSLGRAPNYGYTF
V gene: TRBV6-4; clone size: .; D gene: .; J gene: TRBJ2-2; CDR3 DNA: TGTGCCAGCAGTGACCAGGGTTCGACCGGGGAGCTGTTTTTT; CDR3 protein: CASSDQGSTGELFF
V gene: TRBV29-1; clone size: .; D gene: .; J gene: TRBJ2-1; CDR3 DNA: TGCAGCGTTGCCCCATCCAGCTCCTACAATGAGCAGTTCTTC; CDR3 protein: CSVAPSSSYNEQFF
V gene: TRBV5-1; clone size: .; D gene: .; J gene: TRBJ2-2; CDR3 DNA: TGCGCCAGCAGCTTAACAGGGTCGAACACCGGGGAGCTGTTTTTT; CDR3 protein: CASSLTGSNTGELFF
V gene: TRBV5-1; clone size: .; D gene: .; J gene: TRBJ1-3; CDR3 DNA: TGCGCCAGCAGCTTGACGGATCTCTCTGGAAACACCATATATTTT; CDR3 protein: CASSLTDLSGNTIYF
V gene: TRBV29-1; clone size: .; D gene: .; J gene: TRBJ2-1; CDR3 DNA: TGCAGCGTTGAGGAACCAGGGATACCGGGGGACGCTGAGCAGTTCTTC; CDR3 protein: CSVEEPGIPGDAEQFF
V gene: TRBV7-3; clone size: .; D gene: .; J gene: TRBJ2-2; CDR3 DNA: TGTGCCAGCAGCTTACGGAGAGACACCGGGGAGCTGTTTTTT; CDR3 protein: CASSLRRDTGELFF
V gene: TRBV28; clone size: .; D gene: TRBD1; J gene: TRBJ2-1; CDR3 DNA: TGTGCCAGCAGTTTTGCAGGGGGCGGATACAATGAGCAGTTCTTC; CDR3 protein: CASSFAGGGYNEQFF
V gene: TRBV19; clone size: .; D gene: .; J gene: TRBJ1-5; CDR3 DNA: TGTGCCAGTAGGCCTACAGGGAGTCGAAATCAGCCCCAGCATTTT; CDR3 protein: CASRPTGSRNQPQHF
V gene: TRBV19; clone size: .; D gene: .; J gene: TRBJ1-1; CDR3 DNA: TGTGCCAGTAGTATCGATGGAGCGACGAACACTGAAGCTTTCTTT; CDR3 protein: CASSIDGATNTEAFF
V gene: TRBV7-3; clone size: .; D gene: TRBD2; J gene: TRBJ2-5; CDR3 DNA: TGTGCCAGCAGCCCGGGACTAGCGGGACCCAAAGAGACCCAGTACTTC; CDR3 protein: CASSPGLAGPKETQYF
V gene: TRBV10-3; clone size: .; D gene: TRBD1; J gene: TRBJ1-1; CDR3 DNA: TGTGCCATCAGCAGGACAGGGATGGACACTGAAGCTTTCTTT; CDR3 protein: CAISRTGMDTEAFF
V gene: TRBV7-2; clone size: .; D gene: TRBD2; J gene: TRBJ2-1; CDR3 DNA: TGTGCCAGCAGCTTACTGGCGGGACTAGCGGGAGGGGATGAGCAGTTCTTC; CDR3 protein: CASSLLAGLAGGDEQFF
V gene: TRBV6-1; clone size: .; D gene: .; J gene: TRBJ2-3; CDR3 DNA: TGTGCCAGCCATTATGCAGCAGATACGCAGTATTTT; CDR3 protein: CASHYAADTQYF
V gene: TRBV14; clone size: .; D gene: TRBD1; J gene: TRBJ2-2; CDR3 DNA: TGTGCCAGCAGCCAAAGTCGGACAGGGTCGAACACCGGGGAGCTGTTTTTT; CDR3 protein: CASSQSRTGSNTGELFF
V gene: TRBV2; clone size: .; D gene: .; J gene: TRBJ1-2; CDR3 DNA: TGTGCCAGCAGTGTAATTTCAGGGGAACACAACTATGGCTACACCTTC; CDR3 protein: CASSVISGEHNYGYTF
V gene: TRBV15; clone size: .; D gene: .; J gene: TRBJ1-1; CDR3 DNA: TGTGCCACCAGCATCCCTAGGGGCACTGAAGCTTTCTTT; CDR3 protein: CATSIPRGTEAFF
V gene: TRBV7-3; clone size: .; D gene: TRBD1; J gene: TRBJ2-2; CDR3 DNA: TGTGCCAGCAGTCTGAAAGGACAGGGCAGCGGGGAGCTGTTTTTT; CDR3 protein: CASSLKGQGSGELFF
V gene: TRBV9; clone size: .; D gene: TRBD2; J gene: TRBJ2-2; CDR3 DNA: TGTGCCAGCAGCCCGACTAGCGGGAGTCCGGTATTCACCGGGGAGCTGTTTTTT; CDR3 protein: CASSPTSGSPVFTGELFF
V gene: TRBV6-6; clone size: .; D gene: .; J gene: TRBJ2-3; CDR3 DNA: TGTGCCAGCAGTTTGGGGGGAAGCACAGATACGCAGTATTTT; CDR3 protein: CASSLGGSTDTQYF
V gene: TRBV11-2; clone size: .; D gene: TRBD2; J gene: TRBJ2-7; CDR3 DNA: TGTGCCAGCAAGGCTAGCGGGAGAAACTACGAGCAGTACTTC; CDR3 protein: CASKASGRNYEQYF
V gene: TRBV28; clone size: .; D gene: .; J gene: TRBJ2-3; CDR3 DNA: TGTGCCAGCAGTTTTAATCCTAGATCCACAGATACGCAGTATTTT; CDR3 protein: CASSFNPRSTDTQYF
V gene: TRBV9; clone size: .; D gene: TRBD1; J gene: TRBJ2-7; CDR3 DNA: TGTGCCAGCAGCGCCACCTGGACAGGGCTGTACGAGCAGTACTTC; CDR3 protein: CASSATWTGLYEQYF
V gene: TRBV18; clone size: .; D gene: TRBD2; J gene: TRBJ2-1; CDR3 DNA: TGTGCCAGCTCACTAAGAACTAGCGGGAGAGGGAATGAGCAGTTCTTC; CDR3 protein: CASSLRTSGRGNEQFF
V gene: TRBV6-4; clone size: .; D gene: TRBD2; J gene: TRBJ2-1; CDR3 DNA: TGTGCCAGCAGTCCCACCGGGGGGATACAAGGGCAGTTCTTC; CDR3 protein: CASSPTGGIQGQFF
V gene: TRBV27; clone size: .; D gene: .; J gene: TRBJ1-2; CDR3 DNA: TGTGCCAGCAGTTTAGGGGGTCCCTCCTATGGCTACACCTTC; CDR3 protein: CASSLGGPSYGYTF
V gene: TRBV18; clone size: .; D gene: .; J gene: TRBJ1-4; CDR3 DNA: TGTGCCAGCTCACCACTCATTGCAGCAACTAATGAAAAACTGTTTTTT; CDR3 protein: CASSPLIAATNEKLFF
V gene: TRBV30; clone size: .; D gene: .; J gene: TRBJ1-1; CDR3 DNA: TGTGCCTGGAGTGTACTAGTGGGGGTCACTGAAGCTTTCTTT; CDR3 protein: CAWSVLVGVTEAFF
V gene: TRBV5-4; clone size: .; D gene: .; J gene: TRBJ1-4; CDR3 DNA: TGTGCCAGCAGCTTTCAAAATGAAAAACTGTTTTTT; CDR3 protein: CASSFQNEKLFF
V gene: TRBV27; clone size: .; D gene: TRBD1; J gene: TRBJ1-2; CDR3 DNA: TGTGCCAGCAGCTCTATACGTGACAGGGGGCCCAACTATGGCTACACCTTC; CDR3 protein: CASSSIRDRGPNYGYTF
V gene: TRBV2; clone size: .; D gene: .; J gene: TRBJ2-1; CDR3 DNA: TGTGCCAGCAGTGCACAGACGAATGAGCAGTTCTTC; CDR3 protein: CASSAQTNEQFF
V gene: TRBV10-1; clone size: .; D gene: .; J gene: TRBJ2-2; CDR3 DNA: TGCGCCAGCAGCGGGGACCAGAACACCGGGGAGCTGTTTTTT; CDR3 protein: CASSGDQNTGELFF
V gene: TRBV7-2; clone size: once; D gene: .; J gene: TRBJ2-5; CDR3 DNA: TGTGCCAGCAGCTTAACTGCGGGACGAACTACGGGGACCCAGTACTTC; CDR3 protein: CASSLTAGRTTGTQYF
V gene: TRBV11-1; clone size: once; D gene: TRBD2; J gene: TRBJ2-5; CDR3 DNA: TGTGCCAGCACCCCCGGCGGGGGGGATGAGACCCAGTACTTC; CDR3 protein: CASTPGGGDETQYF
V gene: TRBV4-2; clone size: .; D gene: TRBD2; J gene: TRBJ2-7; CDR3 DNA: TGTGCCAGCAGCCAAGATTCTAGCGGCTACGAGCAGTACTTC; CDR3 protein: CASSQDSSGYEQYF
V gene: TRBV7-2; clone size: .; D gene: .; J gene: TRBJ2-7; CDR3 DNA: TGTGCCAGCAGCTTATACAGGGAAACCGAGCAGTACTTC; CDR3 protein: CASSLYRETEQYF
V gene: TRBV29-1; clone size: .; D gene: .; J gene: TRBJ1-1; CDR3 DNA: TGCAGCGTTTACACTCAAAGGACTGAAGCTTTCTTT; CDR3 protein: CSVYTQRTEAFF
V gene: TRBV6-1; clone size: .; D gene: .; J gene: TRBJ2-5; CDR3 DNA: TGTGCCAGCAGTGAAGCAATGTACCTCCAAGAGACCCAGTACTTC; CDR3 protein: CASSEAMYLQETQYF
V gene: TRBV10-3; clone size: .; D gene: .; J gene: TRBJ2-7; CDR3 DNA: TGTGCCATCAGTACAGGCTTGAGCTCCTACGAGCAGTACTTC; CDR3 protein: CAISTGLSSYEQYF
V gene: TRBV7-6; clone size: .; D gene: TRBD1; J gene: TRBJ1-3; CDR3 DNA: TGTGCCAGCAGCTCGGGTGGGACAGGCTCTGGAAACACCATATATTTT; CDR3 protein: CASSSGGTGSGNTIYF
V gene: TRBV6-1; clone size: few; D gene: .; J gene: TRBJ1-5; CDR3 DNA: TGTGCCAGCAGTGAAGTGTCACGAGGGCATCAGCCCCAGCATTTT; CDR3 protein: CASSEVSRGHQPQHF
V gene: TRBV18; clone size: .; D gene: .; J gene: TRBJ2-1; CDR3 DNA: TGTGCCAGCTCACCACGACTCCTTGAGCAGTTCTTC; CDR3 protein: CASSPRLLEQFF